This T cell receptor beta chain is drawn from a study of T cells in Graves' hyperthyroidism and ophthalmopathy. RNA transcripts yielded amplified TCR beta CDR3 regions. A set of HTBI primers served as the primers for a first-round RT-PCR of the TCR CDR3. TCRdb called the multiplex PCR reads again in MiXCR, with one record for every CDR3 protein. This sample has around 420,000 distinct CDR3 sequences, with around a sixth found just once. This clonotype has just a few counts. Germline V CDR1 and CDR2: SQVTM, ANQGSEA. This CDR3 comprises 13 residues. Trimming took 7 bases from V and 7 from J, leaving 16 bases between them.

The receptor comes from a young woman with Graves' hyperthyroidism. Sequenced material: blood. The V and J genes are TRBV29-1 and TRBJ2-2; tentatively, D is TRBD2 (7 bases). CDR3 DNA sequence: TGCAGCGCCGGAGGGGGGGTGGACGGGGAGCTGTTTTTT. It yields the protein CSAGGGVDGELFF.